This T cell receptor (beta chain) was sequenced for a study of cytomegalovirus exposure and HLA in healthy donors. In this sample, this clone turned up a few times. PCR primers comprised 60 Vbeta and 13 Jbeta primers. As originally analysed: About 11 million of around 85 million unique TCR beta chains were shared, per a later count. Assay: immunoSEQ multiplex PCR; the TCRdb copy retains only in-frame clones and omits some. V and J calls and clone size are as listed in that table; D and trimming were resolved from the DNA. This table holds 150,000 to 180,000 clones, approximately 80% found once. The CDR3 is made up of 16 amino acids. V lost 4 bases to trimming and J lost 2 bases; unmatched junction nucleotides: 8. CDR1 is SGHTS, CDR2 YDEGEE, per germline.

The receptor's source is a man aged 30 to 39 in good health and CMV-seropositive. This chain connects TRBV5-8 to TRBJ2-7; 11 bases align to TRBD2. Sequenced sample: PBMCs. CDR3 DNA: TGTGCCAGCAGCCCTAGGACTAGCGGGTATACCTACGAGCAGTACTTC. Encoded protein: CASSPRTSGYTYEQYF.